This TCR beta chain originates from a study of monozygotic twins with inflammatory bowel disease. Concerning this clonotype: Its antigen remains unidentified.

This CDR3 comprises 15 residues. Germline assignment: CDR1 LGHNA and CDR2 YSLEER. TCRdb re-called the 5' RACE reads; one entry per CDR3 protein, DNA not given. The sample's table shows 95,000 to 110,000 distinct CDR3 sequences. Findings and caveats of the study: TCRbeta inverse Simpson diversity was decreased in IBD patients versus healthy co-twins.

This rearrangement joins TRBV4-3 to TRBJ1-1. The receptor comes from a human donor with ulcerative colitis or Crohn's disease, or a healthy co-twin of an affected twin (not recorded which). Source material: blood. The CDR3 loop reads CASSQDQAGNTEAFF.